This entry features one TCR beta chain sequence. This entry is derived from a study of shared clonotypes between healthy human individuals. The method was immunoSEQ multiplex PCR; TCRdb's version includes in-frame clones alone and lacks a portion of them. Of some 600,000 clones in the sample, approximately 96% were seen once. Terminally differentiated effector memory CD45RA+ cells were excluded by CCR7 positive selection of CD45RO-negative cells. Germline CDR1 SNHLY, CDR2 FYNNEI. The CDR3 has 14 amino acids. V lost 7 bases to trimming and J lost 6 bases; unmatched junction nucleotides: 7. This TCR was sampled from a woman aged 25 to 39 in good health. Sequencing used naive CD8+ T cells sorted from blood. The chain uses TRBV2 and TRBJ2-1, with 9 nucleotides matching TRBD2. The CDR3 DNA follows: TGTGCCAGCACGGGTAGCGGGAGTCCCAATGAGCAGTTCTTC. Translation: CASTGSGSPNEQFF.